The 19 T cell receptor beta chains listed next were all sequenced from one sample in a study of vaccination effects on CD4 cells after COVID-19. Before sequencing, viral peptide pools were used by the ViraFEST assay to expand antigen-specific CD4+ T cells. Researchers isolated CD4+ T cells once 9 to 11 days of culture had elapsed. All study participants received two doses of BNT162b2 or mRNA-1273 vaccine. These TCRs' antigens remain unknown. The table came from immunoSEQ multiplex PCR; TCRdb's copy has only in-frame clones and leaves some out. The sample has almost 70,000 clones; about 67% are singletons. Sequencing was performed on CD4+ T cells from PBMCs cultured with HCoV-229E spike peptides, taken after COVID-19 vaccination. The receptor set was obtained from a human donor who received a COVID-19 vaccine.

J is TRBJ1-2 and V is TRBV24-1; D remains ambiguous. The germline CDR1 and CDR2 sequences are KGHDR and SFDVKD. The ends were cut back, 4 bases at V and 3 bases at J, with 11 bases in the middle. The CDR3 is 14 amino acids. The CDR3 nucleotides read TGTGCCACCAGTGACGCCCTTTGGGACTATGGCTACACCTTC. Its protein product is CATSDALWDYGYTF.

The CDR3 sequence is CATSDTGQGVQPQHF. The CDR3 bases are TGTGCCACCAGTGATACGGGACAGGGAGTTCAGCCCCAGCATTTT. This sequence joins TRBV24-1 and TRBJ1-5; 9 bases match TRBD1. Germline V lookup: CDR1 KGHDR, CDR2 SFDVKD. Trimming took 3 bases from V and 6 from J; bases not matched to a gene: 5. The CDR3 extends over 15 amino acids.

In nucleotides, the CDR3 is TGTGCCATCAACGAACAGGGAGATCCTGGCTACACCTTC. It codes for CAINEQGDPGYTF. V usage is TRBV10-3 and J usage is TRBJ1-2; D possibly corresponds to TRBD1 (6 bases). Germline V CDR1 and CDR2: ENHRY, SYGVKD. The CDR3 is made up of 13 amino acids. The V end was cut by 7 bases, the J end by 7 bases, with 16 bases between.

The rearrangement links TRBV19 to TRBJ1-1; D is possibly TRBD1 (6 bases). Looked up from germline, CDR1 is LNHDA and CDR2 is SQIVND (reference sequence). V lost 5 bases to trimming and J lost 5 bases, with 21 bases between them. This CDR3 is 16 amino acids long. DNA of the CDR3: TGTGCCAGTAGTCCCCGTTCGGCGGGGGGCGGAACTGAAGCTTTCTTT. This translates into CASSPRSAGGGTEAFF.

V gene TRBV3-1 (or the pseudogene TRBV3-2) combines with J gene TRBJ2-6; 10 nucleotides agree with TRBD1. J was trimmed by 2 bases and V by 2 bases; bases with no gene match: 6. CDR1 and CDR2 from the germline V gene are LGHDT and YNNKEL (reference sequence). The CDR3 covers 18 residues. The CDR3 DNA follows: TGTGCCAGCAGCCAACCCGACAGGGGGCTCGCTGGGGCCAACGTCCTGACTTTC. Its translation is CASSQPDRGLAGANVLTF.

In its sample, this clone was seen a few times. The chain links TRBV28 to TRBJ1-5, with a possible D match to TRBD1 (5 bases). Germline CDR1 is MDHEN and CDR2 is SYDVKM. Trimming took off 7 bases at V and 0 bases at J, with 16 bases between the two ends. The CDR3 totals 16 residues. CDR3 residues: CASTPGTVNSNQPQHF. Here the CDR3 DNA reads TGTGCCAGCACCCCTGGGACTGTCAATAGCAATCAGCCCCAGCATTTT.

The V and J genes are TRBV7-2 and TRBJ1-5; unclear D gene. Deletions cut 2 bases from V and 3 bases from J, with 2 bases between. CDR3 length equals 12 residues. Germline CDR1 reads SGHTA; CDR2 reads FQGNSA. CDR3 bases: TGTGCCAGCAGCTTAATCAATCAGCCCCAGCATTTT. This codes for CASSLINQPQHF.

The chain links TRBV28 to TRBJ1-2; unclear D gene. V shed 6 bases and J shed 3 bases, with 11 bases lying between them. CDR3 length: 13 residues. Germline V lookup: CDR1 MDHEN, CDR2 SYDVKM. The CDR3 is CASRPYSYYGYTF. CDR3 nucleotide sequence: TGTGCCAGCAGACCCTACAGTTACTATGGCTACACCTTC.

CDR3 DNA sequence: TGTGCCGGCGCAGCAGGGGGCGGTTATGGCTACACCTTC. It is translated as CAGAAGGGYGYTF. The genes are TRBV6-5 and TRBJ1-2, with 8 bases aligning to TRBD1. V trimming: 11 bases; J trimming: 5 bases; junction bases outside the gene matches: 10. Germline assignment: CDR1 MNHEY and CDR2 SVGAGI. This CDR3 region has 13 residues.

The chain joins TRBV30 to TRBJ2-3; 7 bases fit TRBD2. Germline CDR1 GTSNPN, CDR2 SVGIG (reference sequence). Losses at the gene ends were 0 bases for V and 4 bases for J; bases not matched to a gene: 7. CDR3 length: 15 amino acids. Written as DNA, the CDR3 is TGTGCCTGGAGTGTTCGTTGGGGGGGGGCAGATACGCAGTATTTT. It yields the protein CAWSVRWGGADTQYF.

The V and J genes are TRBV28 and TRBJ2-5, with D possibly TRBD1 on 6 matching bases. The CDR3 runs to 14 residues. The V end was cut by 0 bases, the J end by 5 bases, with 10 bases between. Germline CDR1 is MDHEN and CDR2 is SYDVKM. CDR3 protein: CASSLWGARETQYF. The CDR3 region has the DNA TGTGCCAGCAGTTTATGGGGGGCGCGGGAGACCCAGTACTTC.

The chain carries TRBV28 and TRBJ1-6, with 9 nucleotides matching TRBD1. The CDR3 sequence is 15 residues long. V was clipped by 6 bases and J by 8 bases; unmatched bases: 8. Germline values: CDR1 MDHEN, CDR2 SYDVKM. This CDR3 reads CASRSPGQGHSPLHF. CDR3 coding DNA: TGTGCCAGCAGATCTCCGGGACAGGGACATTCACCCCTCCACTTT.

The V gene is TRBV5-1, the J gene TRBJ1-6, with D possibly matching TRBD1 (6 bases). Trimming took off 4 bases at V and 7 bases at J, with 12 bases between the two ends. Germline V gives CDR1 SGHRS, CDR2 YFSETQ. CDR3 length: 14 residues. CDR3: CASSQGQLNSPLHF. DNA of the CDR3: TGCGCCAGCAGCCAAGGACAGCTCAATTCACCCCTCCACTTT.

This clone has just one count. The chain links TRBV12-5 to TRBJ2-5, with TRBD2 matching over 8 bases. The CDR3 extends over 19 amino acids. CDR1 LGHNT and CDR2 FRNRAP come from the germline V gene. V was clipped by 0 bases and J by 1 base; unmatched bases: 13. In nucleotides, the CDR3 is TGTGCTAGTGGTTTGGTAGGAGATGGTCGGACTAGCAGCCAAGAGACCCAGTACTTC. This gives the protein CASGLVGDGRTSSQETQYF.

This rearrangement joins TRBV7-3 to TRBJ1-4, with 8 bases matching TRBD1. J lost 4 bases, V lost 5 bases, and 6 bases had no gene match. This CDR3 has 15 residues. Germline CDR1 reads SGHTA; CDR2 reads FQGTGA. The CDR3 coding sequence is TGTGCCAGCAGCCAATTCGACAGGGGTAATGAAAAACTGTTTTTT. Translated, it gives CASSQFDRGNEKLFF.

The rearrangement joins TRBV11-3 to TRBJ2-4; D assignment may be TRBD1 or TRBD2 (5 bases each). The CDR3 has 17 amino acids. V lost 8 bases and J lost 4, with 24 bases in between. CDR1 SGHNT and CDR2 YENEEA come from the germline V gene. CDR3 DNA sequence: TGTGCCAGCCAGAAGAGGGGCCCTCGGTTGGGGAAAAACATTCAGTACTTC. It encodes CASQKRGPRLGKNIQYF.

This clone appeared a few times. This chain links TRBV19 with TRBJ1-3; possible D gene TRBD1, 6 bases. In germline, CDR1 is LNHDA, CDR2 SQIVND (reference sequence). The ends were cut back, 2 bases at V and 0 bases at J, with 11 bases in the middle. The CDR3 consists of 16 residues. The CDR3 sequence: CASSIRQGSSGNTIYF. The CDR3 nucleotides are TGTGCCAGTAGTATACGTCAGGGGAGCTCTGGAAACACCATATATTTT.

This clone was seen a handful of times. Here the CDR3 DNA reads TGTGCCAGCAGTTCACAAACAGGGAACACCGGGGAGCTGTTTTTT. Protein: CASSSQTGNTGELFF. The V gene is TRBV5-4, the J gene TRBJ2-2; possible D gene TRBD1, 5 bases. From germline, CDR1 is SGHNT and CDR2 YYREEE (reference sequence). The CDR3 loop spans 15 amino acids. V dropped 5 bases and J dropped 1 base, with 12 bases sitting between them. Full variable domain (missing parts from reference TRBV5-4 and TRBJ2-2): ETGVTQSPTHLIKTRGQQVTLRCSSQSGHNTVSWYQQALGQGPQFIFQYYREEENGRGNFPPRFSGLQFPNYSSELNVNALELDDSALYLCASSSQTGNTGELFFGEGSRLTVL.

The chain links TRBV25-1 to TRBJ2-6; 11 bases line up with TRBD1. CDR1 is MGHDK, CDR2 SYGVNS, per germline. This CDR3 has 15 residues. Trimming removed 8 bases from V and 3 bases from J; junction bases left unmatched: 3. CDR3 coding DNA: TGTGCCAGCCGGGACAGGGGGAATGGGGCCAACGTCCTGACTTTC. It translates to CASRDRGNGANVLTF. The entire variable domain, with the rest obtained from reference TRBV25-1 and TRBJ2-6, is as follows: EADIYQTPRYLVIGTGKKITLECSQTMGHDKMYWYQQDPGMELHLIHYSYGVNSTEKGDLSSESTVSRIRTEHFPLTLESARPSHTSQYLCASRDRGNGANVLTFGAGSRLTVL.